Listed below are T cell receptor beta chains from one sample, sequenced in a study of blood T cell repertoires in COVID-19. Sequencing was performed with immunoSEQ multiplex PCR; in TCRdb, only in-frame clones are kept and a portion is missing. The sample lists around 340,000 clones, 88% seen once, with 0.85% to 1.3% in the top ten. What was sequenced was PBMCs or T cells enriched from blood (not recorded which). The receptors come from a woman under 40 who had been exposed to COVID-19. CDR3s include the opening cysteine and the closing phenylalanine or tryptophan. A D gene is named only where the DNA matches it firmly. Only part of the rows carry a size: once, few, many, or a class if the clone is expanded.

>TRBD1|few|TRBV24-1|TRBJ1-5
TGTGCCACCAGTGACCCGACGGGACAGGACAATCAGCCCCAGCATTTT
CATSDPTGQDNQPQHF
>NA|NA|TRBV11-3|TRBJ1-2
TGTGCCAGCAGCTCTCAGACAGGCAACTATGGCTACACCTTC
CASSSQTGNYGYTF
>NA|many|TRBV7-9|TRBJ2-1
TGTGCCAGCAGCCCCTGGGGGGTGGAGGATGAGCAGTTCTTC
CASSPWGVEDEQFF
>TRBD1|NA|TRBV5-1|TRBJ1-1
TGCGCCAGCAGCAGGGGACAGGGGGGCAGCACTGAAGCTTTCTTT
CASSRGQGGSTEAFF
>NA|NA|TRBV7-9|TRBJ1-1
TGTGCCAGCAGAGCCGACAAAAACACTGAAGCTTTCTTT
CASRADKNTEAFF
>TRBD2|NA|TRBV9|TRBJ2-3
TGTGCCAGCAGCCCGGGACTAGCATCAGATACGCAGTATTTT
CASSPGLASDTQYF
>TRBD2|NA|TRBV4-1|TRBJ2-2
TGCGCCAGCAGCCAAGCCTCTAGCGGGAGGATCGGGGAGCTGTTTTTT
CASSQASSGRIGELFF
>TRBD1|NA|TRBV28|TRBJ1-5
TGTGCCAGCAGGAGTCCAGGGACAGATTATCAGCCCCAGCATTTT
CASRSPGTDYQPQHF
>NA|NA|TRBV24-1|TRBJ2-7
TGTGCCACCTCCCACAGTAACAACTACGAGCAGTACTTC
CATSHSNNYEQYF
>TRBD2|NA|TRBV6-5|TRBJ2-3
TGTGCCAGCACTGGGGGGGGACTAGCCACAGATACGCAGTATTTT
CASTGGGLATDTQYF
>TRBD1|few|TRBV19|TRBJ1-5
TGTGCCAGTAGTATAGTGAAGGGGACAGGGACCAATCAGCCCCAGCATTTT
CASSIVKGTGTNQPQHF
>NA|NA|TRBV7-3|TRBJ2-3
TGTGCCAGCAGCTTAATGCTCGGGAGTGGAGGCACAGATACGCAGTATTTT
CASSLMLGSGGTDTQYF
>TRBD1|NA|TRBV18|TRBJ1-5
TGTGCCAGCTCGAGCGTCAAGGGGGCCCTGAGCAATCAGCCCCAGCATTTT
CASSSVKGALSNQPQHF
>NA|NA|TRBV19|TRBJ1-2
TGTGCCAGATTACAGCGTTGCCCTTTCGGGGATGGCTACACCTTC
CARLQRCPFGDGYTF
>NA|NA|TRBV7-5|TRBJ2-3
TGTGCCAGAAGCTTAGTTCGGACTAGCGGGAGGGCCAAAAGGTTTGGCACAGATACGCAGTATTTT
CARSLVRTSGRAKRFGTDTQYF
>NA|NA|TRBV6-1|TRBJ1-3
TGTGCCAGCAGTGAAGGGGCGGGGGCCTCCGGAAACACCATATATTTT
CASSEGAGASGNTIYF
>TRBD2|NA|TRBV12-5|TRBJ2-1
TGTGCTAGTGGTTTTGACAGCGGGGGAATGGTCGCCAATGAGCAGTTCTTC
CASGFDSGGMVANEQFF
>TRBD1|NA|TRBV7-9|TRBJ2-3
TGTGCCAGCAGCGAAATTCGCGGGACAGGGGCATGGCATACGCAGTATTTT
CASSEIRGTGAWHTQYF
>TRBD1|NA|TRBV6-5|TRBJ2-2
TGTGCCAGCAGACGACAGGGGGGCGGCACCGGGGAGCTGTTTTTT
CASRRQGGGTGELFF
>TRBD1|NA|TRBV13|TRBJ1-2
TGTGCCAGCAGCACCCGGACAGGGGGGGATGGCTACACCTTC
CASSTRTGGDGYTF
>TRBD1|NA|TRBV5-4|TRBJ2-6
TGTGCCATTCGGGACAGCCTGGTTTCCTACTCTGGGGCCAACGTCCTGACTTTC
CAIRDSLVSYSGANVLTF
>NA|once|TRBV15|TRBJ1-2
TGTGCCACCAGCGGAGACACTCCTAACTATGGCTACACCTTC
CATSGDTPNYGYTF
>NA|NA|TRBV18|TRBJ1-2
TGTGCCAGCTCACCACCGGGCAGCAACTATGGCTACACCTTC
CASSPPGSNYGYTF
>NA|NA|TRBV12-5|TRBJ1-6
TGTGCTAGTGCCCCGGGACACGATAATTCACCCCTCCACTTT
CASAPGHDNSPLHF
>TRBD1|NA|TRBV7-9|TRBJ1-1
TGTGCCAGCAGCTCCCGGACAGGGGGCGGCACTGAAGCTTTCTTT
CASSSRTGGGTEAFF
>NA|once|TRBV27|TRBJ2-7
TGTGCCAGCAGTCTCACCGGGACAAACTCCTACGAGCAGTACTTC
CASSLTGTNSYEQYF
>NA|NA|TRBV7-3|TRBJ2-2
TGTGCCAGCAGCCGGGTTGGTAGGGGGACCGGGGAGCTGTTTTTT
CASSRVGRGTGELFF
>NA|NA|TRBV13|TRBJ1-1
TGTGCCAGCAGCGCACCCTCGCAGGGACTCCTGGGGAACACTGAAGCTTTCTTT
CASSAPSQGLLGNTEAFF
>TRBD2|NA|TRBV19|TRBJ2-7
TGTGCCAGTAGTATGGGACTAGCGGGACACTTAGAGCAGTACTTC
CASSMGLAGHLEQYF
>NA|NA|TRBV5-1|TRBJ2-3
TGCGCCAGCAGCCTGACGGGGACAGATACGCAGTATTTT
CASSLTGTDTQYF
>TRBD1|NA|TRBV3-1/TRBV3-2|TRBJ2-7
TGTGCCAGCAGCCAAGATCTGGTGGGACAGACTTACGAGCAGTACTTC
CASSQDLVGQTYEQYF
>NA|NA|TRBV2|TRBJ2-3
TGTGCCAGCAGTGTTAACTCCTACACAGATACGCAGTATTTT
CASSVNSYTDTQYF
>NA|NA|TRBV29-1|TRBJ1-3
TGCAGCGTTGAATCGACAGTCACCTCTGGAAACACCATATATTTT
CSVESTVTSGNTIYF
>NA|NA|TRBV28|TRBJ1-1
TGTGCCAGCACCGTCATCAGGGAGGGCACTGAAGCTTTCTTT
CASTVIREGTEAFF
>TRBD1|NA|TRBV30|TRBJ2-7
TGTGCCTGGGGGACAGGGAGGTACGAGCAGTACTTC
CAWGTGRYEQYF
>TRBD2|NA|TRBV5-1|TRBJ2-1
TGCGCCAGCAGCTCGGGACTAGCGGGAGGAAATGAGCAGTTCTTC
CASSSGLAGGNEQFF
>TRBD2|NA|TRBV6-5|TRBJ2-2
TGTGCCAGCAGATCAACTAGCGCGAACACCGGGGAGCTGTTTTTT
CASRSTSANTGELFF
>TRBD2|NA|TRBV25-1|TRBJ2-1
TGTGCCAGCAGTCAGTACGGGAGGGTCTACACGAATGAGCAGTTCTTC
CASSQYGRVYTNEQFF
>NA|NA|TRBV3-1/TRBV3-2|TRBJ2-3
TGTGCCAGCAGCCCCGCGGATCTAGATACGCAGTATTTT
CASSPADLDTQYF
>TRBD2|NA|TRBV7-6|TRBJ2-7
TGTGCCAGCAGCTTGGCTCGGGGGGTAGGGACCTACGAGCAGTACTTC
CASSLARGVGTYEQYF
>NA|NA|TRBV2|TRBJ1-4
TGTGCCAGCAGTGAAGCGCACAGTAATGAAAAACTGTTTTTT
CASSEAHSNEKLFF
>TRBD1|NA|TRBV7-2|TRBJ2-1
TGTGCCAGCAGCGCCGGGACAGGGAGGATCAATGAGCAGTTCTTC
CASSAGTGRINEQFF
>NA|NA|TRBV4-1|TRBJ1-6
TGCGCCAGCAGCCAAGATCTAAGACGGGGGAATAATTCACCCCTCCACTTT
CASSQDLRRGNNSPLHF
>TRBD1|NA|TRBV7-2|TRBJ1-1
TGTGCCAGCAGCACCGACAGGGATGGCACTGAAGCTTTCTTT
CASSTDRDGTEAFF
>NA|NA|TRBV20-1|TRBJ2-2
TGCAGTGCTAGTCGGATGGCTAGCCGGGACACCGGGGAGCTGTTTTTT
CSASRMASRDTGELFF
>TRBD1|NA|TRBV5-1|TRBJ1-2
TGCGCCAGCAGCCGGGACAGGGGGCTGAATGGCTACACCTTC
CASSRDRGLNGYTF
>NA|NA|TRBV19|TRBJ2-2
TGTGCCAGTATGTCGGACACCGGGGAGCTGTTTTTT
CASMSDTGELFF
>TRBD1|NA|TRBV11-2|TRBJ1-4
TGTGCCAGCAGCTTAGGGGACAGGGGTCTGTTTTTT
CASSLGDRGLFF